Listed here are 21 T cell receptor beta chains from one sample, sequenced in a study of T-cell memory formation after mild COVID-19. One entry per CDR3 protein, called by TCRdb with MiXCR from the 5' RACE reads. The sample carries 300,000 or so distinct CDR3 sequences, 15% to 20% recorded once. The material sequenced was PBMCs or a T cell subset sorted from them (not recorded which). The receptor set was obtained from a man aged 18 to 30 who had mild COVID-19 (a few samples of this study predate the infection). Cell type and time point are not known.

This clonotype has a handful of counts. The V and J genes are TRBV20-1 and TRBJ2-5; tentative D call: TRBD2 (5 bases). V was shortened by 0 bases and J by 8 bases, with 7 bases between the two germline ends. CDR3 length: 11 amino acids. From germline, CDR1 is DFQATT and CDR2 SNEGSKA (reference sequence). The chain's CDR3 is CSARDEGTQYF. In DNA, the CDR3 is TGCAGTGCTAGAGATGAGGGTACCCAGTACTTC.

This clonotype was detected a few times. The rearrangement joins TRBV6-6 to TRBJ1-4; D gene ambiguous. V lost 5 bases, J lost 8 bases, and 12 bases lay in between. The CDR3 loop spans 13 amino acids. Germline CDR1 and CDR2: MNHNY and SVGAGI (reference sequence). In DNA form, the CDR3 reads TGTGCCAGCAGTGTGGCTTTTTCCGAAAAACTGTTTTTT. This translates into CASSVAFSEKLFF.

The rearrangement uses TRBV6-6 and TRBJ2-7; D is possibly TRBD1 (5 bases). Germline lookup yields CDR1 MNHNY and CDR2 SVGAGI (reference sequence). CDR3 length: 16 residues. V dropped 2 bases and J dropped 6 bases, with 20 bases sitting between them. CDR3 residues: CASSYPAAGILGEQYF. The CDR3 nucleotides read TGTGCCAGCAGTTACCCCGCGGCAGGGATCCTTGGCGAGCAGTACTTC.

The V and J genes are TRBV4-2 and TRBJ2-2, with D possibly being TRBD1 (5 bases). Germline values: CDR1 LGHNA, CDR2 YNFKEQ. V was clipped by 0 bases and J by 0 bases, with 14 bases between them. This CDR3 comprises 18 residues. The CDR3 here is CASSQDQGRVANTGELFF. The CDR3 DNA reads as TGTGCCAGCAGCCAAGATCAGGGCAGGGTTGCGAACACCGGGGAGCTGTTTTTT.

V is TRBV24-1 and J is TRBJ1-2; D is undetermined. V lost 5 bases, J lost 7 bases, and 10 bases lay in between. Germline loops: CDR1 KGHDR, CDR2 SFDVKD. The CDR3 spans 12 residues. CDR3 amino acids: CATSVDHSGYTF. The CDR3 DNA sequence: TGTGCCACCAGTGTTGATCACTCTGGCTACACCTTC.

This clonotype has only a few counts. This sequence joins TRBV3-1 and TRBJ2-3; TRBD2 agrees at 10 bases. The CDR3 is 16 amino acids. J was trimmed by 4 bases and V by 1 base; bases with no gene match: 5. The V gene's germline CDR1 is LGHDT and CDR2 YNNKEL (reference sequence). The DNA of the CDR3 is TGTGCCAGCAGCCAAGTCCGGCTAGCGGGGGCAGATACGCAGTATTTT. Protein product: CASSQVRLAGADTQYF.

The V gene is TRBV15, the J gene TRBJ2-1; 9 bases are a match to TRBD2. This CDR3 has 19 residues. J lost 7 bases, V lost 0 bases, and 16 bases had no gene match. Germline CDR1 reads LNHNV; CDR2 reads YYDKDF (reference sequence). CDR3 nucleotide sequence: TGTGCCACCAGCAGAGATCCACCCAAACGGCTAGCGGGGCGAAATGAGCAGTTCTTC. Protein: CATSRDPPKRLAGRNEQFF. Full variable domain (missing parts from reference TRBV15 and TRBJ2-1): DAMVIQNPRYQVTQFGKPVTLSCSQTLNHNVMYWYQQKSSQAPKLLFHYYDKDFNNEADTPDNFQSRRPNTSFCFLDIRSPGLGDTAMYLCATSRDPPKRLAGRNEQFFGPGTRLTVL.

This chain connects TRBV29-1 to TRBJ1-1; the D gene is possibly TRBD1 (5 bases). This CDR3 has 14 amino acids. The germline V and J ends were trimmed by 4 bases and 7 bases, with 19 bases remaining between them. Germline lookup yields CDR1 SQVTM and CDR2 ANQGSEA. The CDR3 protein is CSVAGTSLVGEAFF. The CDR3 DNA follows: TGCAGCGTTGCAGGGACTTCCCTGGTCGGTGAAGCTTTCTTT.

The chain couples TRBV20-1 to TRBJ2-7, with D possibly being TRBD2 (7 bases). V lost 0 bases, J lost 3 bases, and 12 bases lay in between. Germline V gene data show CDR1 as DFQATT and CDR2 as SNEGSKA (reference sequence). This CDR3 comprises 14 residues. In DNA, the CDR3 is TGCAGTGCTAGAGATGGGGGGGCCCACTACGAGCAGTACTTC. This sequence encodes CSARDGGAHYEQYF.

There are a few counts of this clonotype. The CDR3 spells CARVGQSTAKNIQYF. The CDR3, as DNA: TGTGCCAGAGTCGGACAGAGTACAGCCAAAAACATTCAGTACTTC. The chain uses TRBV7-2 and TRBJ2-4; D may be TRBD1 (6 bases). The CDR3 totals 15 residues. The germline V and J ends were trimmed by 9 bases and 0 bases, with 15 bases remaining between them. Germline V gives CDR1 SGHTA, CDR2 FQGNSA.

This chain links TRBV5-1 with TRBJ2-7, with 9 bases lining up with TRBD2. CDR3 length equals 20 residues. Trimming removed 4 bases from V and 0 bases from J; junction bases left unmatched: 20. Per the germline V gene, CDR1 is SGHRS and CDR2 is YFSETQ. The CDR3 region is CASSLGVSAGGNHRSYEQYV. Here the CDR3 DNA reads TGCGCCAGCAGCCTTGGGGTGTCAGCGGGGGGCAACCACCGCTCCTACGAGCAGTACGTC.

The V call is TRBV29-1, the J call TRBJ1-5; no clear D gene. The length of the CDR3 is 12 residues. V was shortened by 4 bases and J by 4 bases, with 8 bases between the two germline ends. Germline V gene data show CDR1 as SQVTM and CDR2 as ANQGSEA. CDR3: CSVGRGNQPQHF. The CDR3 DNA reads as TGCAGCGTTGGACGGGGAAATCAGCCCCAGCATTTT. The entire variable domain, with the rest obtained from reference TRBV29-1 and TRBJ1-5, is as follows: SAVISQKPSRDICQRGTSLTIQCQVDSQVTMMFWYRQQPGQSLTLIATANQGSEATYESGFVIDKFPISRPNLTFSTLTVSNMSPEDSSIYLCSVGRGNQPQHFGDGTRLSIL.

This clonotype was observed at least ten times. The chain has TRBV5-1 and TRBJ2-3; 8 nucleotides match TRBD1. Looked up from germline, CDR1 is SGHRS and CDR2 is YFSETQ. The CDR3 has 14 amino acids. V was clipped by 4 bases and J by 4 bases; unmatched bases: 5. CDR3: CASSPGQGPDTQYF. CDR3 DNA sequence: TGCGCCAGCAGCCCTGGACAGGGCCCAGATACGCAGTATTTT. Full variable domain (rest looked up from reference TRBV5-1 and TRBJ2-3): KAGVTQTPRYLIKTRGQQVTLSCSPISGHRSVSWYQQTPGQGLQFLFEYFSETQRNKGNFPGRFSGRQFSNSRSEMNVSTLELGDSALYLCASSPGQGPDTQYFGPGTRLTVL.

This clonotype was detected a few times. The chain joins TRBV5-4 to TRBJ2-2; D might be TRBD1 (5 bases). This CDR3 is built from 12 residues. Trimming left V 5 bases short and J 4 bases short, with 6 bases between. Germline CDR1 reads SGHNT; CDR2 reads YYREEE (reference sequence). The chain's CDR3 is CASRGLTGELFF. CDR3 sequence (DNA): TGTGCCAGCAGGGGGCTCACCGGGGAGCTGTTTTTT.

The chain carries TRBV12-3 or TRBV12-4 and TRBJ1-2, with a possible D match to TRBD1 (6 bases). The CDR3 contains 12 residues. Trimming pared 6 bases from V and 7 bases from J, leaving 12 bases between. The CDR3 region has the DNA TGTGCCAGCAGCCGGGACAATCGTGGCTACACCTTC. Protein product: CASSRDNRGYTF.

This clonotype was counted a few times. CDR3 bases: TGTGCTAGTGGTTTGGTAGGGGCCAAAAACATTCAGTACTTC. Its translation: CASGLVGAKNIQYF. The chain uses TRBV12-5 and TRBJ2-4, with D hard to call. V was pared by 0 bases and J by 1 base, with 4 bases between. The CDR3 extends over 14 amino acids. Germline V gives CDR1 LGHNT, CDR2 FRNRAP.

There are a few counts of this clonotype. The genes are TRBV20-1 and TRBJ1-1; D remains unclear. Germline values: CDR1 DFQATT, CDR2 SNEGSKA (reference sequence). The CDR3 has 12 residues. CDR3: CSVERLNTEAFF. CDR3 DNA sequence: TGCAGCGTCGAGCGACTCAACACTGAAGCTTTCTTT.

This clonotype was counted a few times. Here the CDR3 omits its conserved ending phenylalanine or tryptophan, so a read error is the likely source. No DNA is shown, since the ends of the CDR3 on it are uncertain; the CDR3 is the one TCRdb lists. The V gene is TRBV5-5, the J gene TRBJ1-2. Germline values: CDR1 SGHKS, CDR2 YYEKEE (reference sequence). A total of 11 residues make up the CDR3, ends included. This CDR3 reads CVSSLAATVVV.

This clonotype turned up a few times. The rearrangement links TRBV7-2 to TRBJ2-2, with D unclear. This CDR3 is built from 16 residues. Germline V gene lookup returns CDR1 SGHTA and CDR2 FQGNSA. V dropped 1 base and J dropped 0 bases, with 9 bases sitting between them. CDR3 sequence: CASSLVGSSNTGELFF. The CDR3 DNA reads TGTGCCAGCAGCTTAGTTGGCAGTTCGAACACCGGGGAGCTGTTTTTT.

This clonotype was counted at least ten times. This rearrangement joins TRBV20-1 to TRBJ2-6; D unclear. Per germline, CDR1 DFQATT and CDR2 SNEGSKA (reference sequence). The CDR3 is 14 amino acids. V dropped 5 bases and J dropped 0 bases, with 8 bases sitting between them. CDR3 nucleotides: TGCAGTGCTCCAATGAGCTCTGGGGCCAACGTCCTGACTTTC. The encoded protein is CSAPMSSGANVLTF.

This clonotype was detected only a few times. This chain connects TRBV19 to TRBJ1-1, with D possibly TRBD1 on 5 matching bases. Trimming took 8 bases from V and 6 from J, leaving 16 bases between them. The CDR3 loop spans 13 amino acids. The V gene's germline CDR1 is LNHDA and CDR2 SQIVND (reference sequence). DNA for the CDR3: TGTGCCAGTGGGGGGGGTAGATTCGCTGAAGCTTTCTTT. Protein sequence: CASGGGRFAEAFF.